This T cell receptor (beta chain) was observed in a study of shared clonotypes between healthy human individuals. Germline values: CDR1 MDHEN, CDR2 SYDVKM. V trimming: 4 bases; J trimming: 3 bases; junction bases outside the gene matches: 5. CDR3 length equals 15 residues. Study conclusions and caveats: Sampling covered nothing but blood. Tissue TCR repertoires likely differ from those found in blood.

About this clone itself: What it recognizes is unknown.

TCRdb keeps only in-frame clones here, not all; method: immunoSEQ multiplex PCR. The top ten hold approximately 0.5% of the sample, which has over a million clones, approximately 78% seen once. Every donor was a Caucasian adult from Nashville, Tennessee. Sequencing was performed on memory CD4+ T cells from PBMCs. Regarding subset: CD45RA-negative fraction. This receptor was obtained from a man aged 18 to 30 in good health. Some clones in this sample may be carry-over from other donors' samples. The chain joins TRBV28 to TRBJ2-7, with 11 bases fitting TRBD1. CDR3 nucleotide sequence: TGTGCCAGCAGTTCTTGGACAGGGGGCAACTACGAGCAGTACTTC. Protein sequence: CASSSWTGGNYEQYF.